This T cell receptor beta chain was captured in a study of T cells in Graves' hyperthyroidism and ophthalmopathy (dated by TCRdb to the late 2010s). As for the study more broadly: To identify TCR V-J signatures that set the groups apart, the researchers used a discovery cohort of about a hundred patients, made up of under 50 with Graves' ophthalmopathy and about 55 with stable Graves' hyperthyroidism. An independent validation cohort of fewer than 20 hyperthyroidism patients and approximately 17 patients who later progressed to ophthalmopathy tested prospective prediction of ophthalmopathy. After sampling, hyperthyroidism patients received methimazole starting at 30 mg daily, and ophthalmopathy patients received high-dose intravenous methylprednisolone. The paper describes TCR Vbeta CDR3 sequencing of around 130 peripheral blood samples, made up of about 40 ophthalmopathy patients, approximately 73 hyperthyroidism patients and about 17 progressor patients. The approximately 90 discovery patients were divided at random into training and test sets in a 7:3 ratio. The study also compared thyroid tissue and blood T-cell repertoires from more than 5 Graves' hyperthyroidism patients.

This clonotype has a count of ten or more. The antigen it recognizes is unknown. No clone much larger than this one lies a single base away; base qualities are absent. The paper's findings and limits, for the study overall: In validation, progression to ophthalmopathy was predicted by the model with 55% to 71% sensitivity and under 85% specificity, a median of around 5.9 months before onset. No statistical method was used to fix the sample size in advance, and group allocation was not hidden from the investigators. A 13 V-J signature model separated ophthalmopathy from stable hyperthyroidism, with approximately 87% sensitivity and 81.08% specificity in cross-validation and 80%/75% in testing. Most expanded thyroid clonotypes (frequency above 0.001) were also detected in blood, a finding suggesting that blood repertoires may reflect thyroid immune responses.

Any patient with an uncontrolled infection, another autoimmune disease, pregnancy or lactation was excluded. Diagnoses relied on clinical symptoms, serum thyroxine and TRAb, thyroid ultrasound and orbital computed tomography. Total RNA was extracted with Trizol reagent, and quality was checked on an Agilent 2100 Bioanalyzer. Amplification of TCR beta CDR3 regions was carried out from RNA transcripts. The first round of RT-PCR for the TCR CDR3 was performed with the HTBI primer set and the Qiagen OneStep RT-PCR kit. Libraries were constructed in a second round of multiplex PCR, after which size selection and purification were performed. Paired-end sequencing of the libraries was performed with 100 bp reads on an Illumina HiSeq2000. The original pipeline was this. SOAPnuke was used to process the raw data, removing reads that contained adapters or uncalled bases, had a mean Phred below 15, or lacked an exact match to the constant primer or identifier. COPE v1.2.5 was used to merge high-quality paired reads, and clonotypes were defined as unique nucleotide sequences. MiTCR v1.1 was used to align clonotypes to the IMGT TRBV, TRBD and TRBJ reference segments. The analysis was restricted to V-J combinations with a frequency above 0.0001, which together covered just over 98% of the repertoires. A TCS score was defined as the ratio between F50 (clonal expansion) and ExV (chaos), using BLOSUM62-based TCRdist between CDR3 peptides within each V-J. Welch's t-statistics and random forest reduced just over 500 V-J features to 10 to 15, which were used in a naive Bayes classifier (R e1071). The Morisita-Horn index was used to measure how similar the thyroid and blood repertoires were. Through fastp at Q25 and MiXCR, TCRdb rebuilt clones from the public reads, retaining in-frame beta chains. Records with the same CDR3 protein are collapsed into one entry carrying the most frequent genes and DNA. These V and J calls rely on TCRdb rather than the paper's analysis. Here the sample has 540,000 or so distinct CDR3 sequences; about half occur a single time. Around 19% of the sample rests with the top ten.

The germline V end is reduced by 6 bases and the J end by 6 bases; junction bases left unmatched: 10. The CDR3 goes from the cysteine to the phenylalanine over 14 residues. The read is trimmed to its CDR3 DNA, 42 bases read in frame from base 1. This TCR was sampled from an adult woman with Graves' disease, either hyperthyroidism or ophthalmopathy (not recorded which). The sample was peripheral blood or thyroid tissue (not recorded which). The receptor chain draws on TRBV12-3 or TRBV12-4 and TRBJ2-7; 8 of the junction bases match TRBD2. The base sequence is TGTGCCAGCAGCGGGGGGGCAGTAAGATCCGAGCAGTACTTC. The resulting protein is CASSGGAVRSEQYF.